The entry below gives a single T cell receptor beta chain sequence along with its context. Its antigen remains unidentified. Within one base of it there is no much larger clone, and no base qualities were kept. These data come from a study of T-cell reconstitution after alpha-beta-depleted transplantation in children (dated by TCRdb to 2016 to 2018). Background for the entire study: Using TCR repertoire profiling, the study quantitatively followed how T-cell immune reconstitution unfolded in children after TCRalphabeta/CD19-depleted allogeneic hematopoietic cell transplantation.

Library generation was performed with PCR. Sequencing instrument: Illumina HiSeq 2500. Molecular barcoding was employed in the preparation of TCR libraries, with unique molecular identifiers being used to normalize TCRbeta repertoire quantification. The public reads were quality trimmed at Q25 with fastp and then assembled into clones with MiXCR by TCRdb, keeping productive beta chains. A single entry per CDR3 protein holds the most common genes and DNA from its merged rows. The sample contains more than 550,000 distinct CDR3 sequences, about 11% of them found a single time. The top ten constitute about 4.2% of the sample. The CDR3 covers 16 residues, taking in both the cysteine and the phenylalanine. CDR3 DNA only is kept here, 48 bases in frame from base 1. V is pruned by 0 bases and J by 1 base, leaving 0 bases of the junction without a gene match. From the germline V gene, CDR1 is SGHTA and CDR2 is FQGNSA.

The rearrangement joined TRBV7-2 to TRBJ2-4, and TRBD2 aligns with 10 junction nucleotides. This sequence originates from a human donor who donated a stem cell graft to a child with acute myeloid leukemia. The sample here was PBMCs from the stem cell graft donor, taken from the stem cell graft. CDR3 reads: CASSLASGRAKNIQYF. The DNA reads TGTGCCAGCAGCTTAGCTAGCGGGAGGGCCAAAAACATTCAGTACTTC.